This is a list of T cell receptor beta chains from one sample in a study of T cells in Graves' hyperthyroidism and ophthalmopathy. In TCRdb, the multiplex PCR reads were re-called with MiXCR into one record per CDR3 protein. The sample includes 350,000 to 450,000 distinct CDR3 sequences, about a sixth of them seen just once. The sequencing sample was made of blood. These receptors were collected from a woman in her 30s with Graves' hyperthyroidism that later progressed to Graves' ophthalmopathy. The CDR3 runs from the conserved cysteine through the conserved F or W. D genes are given only for firm matches. Clone size, where shown, is once, few, many, or a class for clones that have expanded.

J gene: TRBJ1-1; V gene: TRBV27; clone size: many; CDR3 length: 15; D gene: .; CDR3 DNA: TGTGCCAGCAGTACCAAGGGATTAATGAACACTGAAGCTTTCTTT; CDR3 protein: CASSTKGLMNTEAFF
J gene: TRBJ1-2; V gene: TRBV27; clone size: many; CDR3 length: 14; D gene: .; CDR3 DNA: TGTGCCAGCAGTTTAAGTGGGCAGCGCCTTGGCTACACCTTC; CDR3 protein: CASSLSGQRLGYTF
J gene: TRBJ2-1; V gene: TRBV7-8; clone size: many; CDR3 length: 16; D gene: .; CDR3 DNA: TGTGCCAGCAGCTCACTTTACAGGCACCGTTACAATGAGCAGTTCTTC; CDR3 protein: CASSSLYRHRYNEQFF
J gene: TRBJ1-2; V gene: TRBV7-2; clone size: many; CDR3 length: 16; D gene: TRBD1; CDR3 DNA: TGTGCCAGCAGCCATTTGGGTCTCGGGACAGCTTATGGCTACACCTTC; CDR3 protein: CASSHLGLGTAYGYTF
J gene: TRBJ1-2; V gene: TRBV20-1; clone size: .; CDR3 length: 13; D gene: .; CDR3 DNA: TGCAGTGCTAGAGATCCAGGGGCAGATGGCTACACCTTC; CDR3 protein: CSARDPGADGYTF
J gene: TRBJ2-3; V gene: TRBV30; clone size: many; CDR3 length: 15; D gene: TRBD2; CDR3 DNA: TGTGCCTGGAGTGGTCTAGCGGGAGTCACAGATACGCAGTATTTT; CDR3 protein: CAWSGLAGVTDTQYF
J gene: TRBJ1-6; V gene: TRBV7-6; clone size: .; CDR3 length: 16; D gene: TRBD1; CDR3 DNA: TGTGCCAGCAGCGGGGGACAGGGCCCCCCAGAGGGGGCCCTCCACTTT; CDR3 protein: CASSGGQGPPEGALHF
J gene: TRBJ2-3; V gene: TRBV28; clone size: many; CDR3 length: 20; D gene: TRBD2; CDR3 DNA: TGTGCCAGCAGTTCCTCCTTCGGAGCGGGAGGCCTAGTGGGAGCGGATACGCAGTATTTT; CDR3 protein: CASSSSFGAGGLVGADTQYF
J gene: TRBJ1-1; V gene: TRBV19; clone size: few; CDR3 length: 15; D gene: TRBD1; CDR3 DNA: TGTGCCAGTAGTAGAACAGGGGATTACCGTACTGAAGCTTTCTTT; CDR3 protein: CASSRTGDYRTEAFF
J gene: TRBJ1-2; V gene: TRBV18; clone size: many; CDR3 length: 16; D gene: TRBD1; CDR3 DNA: TGTGCCAGCTCGCTTGTTCCCGGGACAGGGGTCGGTGGCTACACCTTC; CDR3 protein: CASSLVPGTGVGGYTF
J gene: TRBJ1-5; V gene: TRBV29-1; clone size: few; CDR3 length: 18; D gene: TRBD1; CDR3 DNA: TGCAGCGTCCCCCCAGGGGACAGGGAGGCTTCGAGCAATCAGCCCCAGCATTTT; CDR3 protein: CSVPPGDREASSNQPQHF
J gene: TRBJ2-1; V gene: TRBV7-9; clone size: .; CDR3 length: 15; D gene: .; CDR3 DNA: TGTGCCAGCAGCCCGAAGAGCGGTTCCTACAATGAGCAGTTCTTC; CDR3 protein: CASSPKSGSYNEQFF
J gene: TRBJ2-7; V gene: TRBV11-2; clone size: .; CDR3 length: 14; D gene: TRBD1; CDR3 DNA: TGTGCCAGCAGCTCCCGGACAGGGGTTTACGAGCAGTACTTC; CDR3 protein: CASSSRTGVYEQYF
J gene: TRBJ2-5; V gene: TRBV20-1; clone size: many; CDR3 length: 12; D gene: .; CDR3 DNA: TGCAGTGCTAGTGTGAAGGAAGAGACCCAGTACTTC; CDR3 protein: CSASVKEETQYF
J gene: TRBJ2-1; V gene: TRBV6-1; clone size: few; CDR3 length: 14; D gene: .; CDR3 DNA: TGTGCCAGCAGTGATGCAGAGACAAACAATGAGCAGTTCTTC; CDR3 protein: CASSDAETNNEQFF
J gene: TRBJ1-2; V gene: TRBV14; clone size: many; CDR3 length: 14; D gene: .; CDR3 DNA: TGTGCCAGCAGCCAGGAGGGATCTAACTATGGCTACACCTTC; CDR3 protein: CASSQEGSNYGYTF
J gene: TRBJ2-1; V gene: TRBV27; clone size: .; CDR3 length: 16; D gene: .; CDR3 DNA: TGTGCCAGCGAAAGGGGGGGGGCAGGAGTTTATAATGAGCAGTTCTTC; CDR3 protein: CASERGGAGVYNEQFF
J gene: TRBJ2-5; V gene: TRBV11-2; clone size: many; CDR3 length: 18; D gene: .; CDR3 DNA: TGTGCCAGCAGCCCGAGAGCGGGTAACAGGTTTAACCAAGAGACCCAGTACTTC; CDR3 protein: CASSPRAGNRFNQETQYF
J gene: TRBJ2-5; V gene: TRBV20-1; clone size: .; CDR3 length: 14; D gene: TRBD1; CDR3 DNA: TGCAGTGCTAGCCCCGGACAGGGGGTTGAGACCCAGTACTTC; CDR3 protein: CSASPGQGVETQYF
J gene: TRBJ1-5; V gene: TRBV6-1; clone size: .; CDR3 length: 14; D gene: .; CDR3 DNA: TGTGCCAGCAGTGGAGGGCAGATCAATCAGCCCCAGCATTTT; CDR3 protein: CASSGGQINQPQHF
J gene: TRBJ2-1; V gene: TRBV6-5; clone size: few; CDR3 length: 14; D gene: .; CDR3 DNA: TGTGCCAGCAGTTACCCGGGGCCAAACAATGGGCAGTTCTTC; CDR3 protein: CASSYPGPNNGQFF
J gene: TRBJ2-1; V gene: TRBV6-1; clone size: .; CDR3 length: 14; D gene: TRBD1; CDR3 DNA: TGTGCCAGCAGCTCGGGACAGGGGGTTGGTGAGCAGTTCTTC; CDR3 protein: CASSSGQGVGEQFF
J gene: TRBJ1-1; V gene: TRBV28; clone size: many; CDR3 length: 14; D gene: .; CDR3 DNA: TGTGCCAGCAGTTTTTACGGGGGGGTCACTGAAGCTTTCTTT; CDR3 protein: CASSFYGGVTEAFF
J gene: TRBJ2-5; V gene: TRBV6-2/TRBV6-3; clone size: many; CDR3 length: 20; D gene: TRBD2; CDR3 DNA: TGTGCCAGCAGTTACTCATTAGCGGGGGCCACGTTTGGTTCTGGAGAGACCCAGTACTTC; CDR3 protein: CASSYSLAGATFGSGETQYF
J gene: TRBJ1-2; V gene: TRBV18; clone size: .; CDR3 length: 15; D gene: .; CDR3 DNA: TGTGCCAGCTCCCCCGGGATCCGAGAGAACTATGGCTACACCTTC; CDR3 protein: CASSPGIRENYGYTF
J gene: TRBJ1-6; V gene: TRBV20-1; clone size: few; CDR3 length: 16; D gene: .; CDR3 DNA: TGCAGTGCTAACAACAGGGAAAGGTCCTATAATTCACCCCTCCACTTT; CDR3 protein: CSANNRERSYNSPLHF
J gene: TRBJ1-1; V gene: TRBV25-1; clone size: .; CDR3 length: 11; D gene: .; CDR3 DNA: TGTGCCAGCAGTGAACAGACTGAAGCTTTCTTT; CDR3 protein: CASSEQTEAFF
J gene: TRBJ2-7; V gene: TRBV20-1; clone size: .; CDR3 length: 13; D gene: .; CDR3 DNA: TGCAGTGCTAGTAGAGGGGCCTACTACGAGCAGTACTTC; CDR3 protein: CSASRGAYYEQYF
J gene: TRBJ2-3; V gene: TRBV20-1; clone size: once; CDR3 length: 14; D gene: .; CDR3 DNA: TGCAGTGCTAGAGACCCCTGGCGGGCAGATACGCAGTATTTT; CDR3 protein: CSARDPWRADTQYF
J gene: TRBJ2-1; V gene: TRBV13; clone size: .; CDR3 length: 15; D gene: TRBD1; CDR3 DNA: TGTGCCAGCAGCTTAGGGGGGACAGCCTACAATGAGCAGTTCTTC; CDR3 protein: CASSLGGTAYNEQFF
J gene: TRBJ2-7; V gene: TRBV3-1; clone size: many; CDR3 length: 11; D gene: .; CDR3 DNA: TGTGCCAGCAGCCGGACCTACGAGCAGTACTTC; CDR3 protein: CASSRTYEQYF
J gene: TRBJ2-5; V gene: TRBV11-3; clone size: .; CDR3 length: 16; D gene: .; CDR3 DNA: TGTGCCAGCAGCCTCCCCCGGGAGTTACTGAAAGAGACCCAGTACTTC; CDR3 protein: CASSLPRELLKETQYF
J gene: TRBJ2-7; V gene: TRBV19; clone size: few; CDR3 length: 13; D gene: .; CDR3 DNA: TGTGCCAGTAGTATAGTGGGAACCGAGGAGCAGTACTTC; CDR3 protein: CASSIVGTEEQYF